The rows below give T cell receptor beta chains drawn from one sample of a study of CD8 T cells in Susac syndrome. One entry per CDR3 protein results from TCRdb running MiXCR on the immunoSEQ multiplex PCR reads. The sample has some 100,000 distinct CDR3 sequences, 95% seen once. Source material: CD8+ T cells from PBMCs. These receptors came from a human donor with Susac syndrome. The CDR3 runs from the conserved cysteine through the conserved F or W. The order of the fields is V gene, clone size, D gene, J gene, CDR3 DNA, CDR3 protein. A D gene is named only where the DNA matches it firmly. Size values are once, few and many counts, or a class for expanded clones, and some rows have none.

TRBV2	.	TRBD1	TRBJ2-5	TGTGCCAGCACTGCGGACAGGGAAGGAGAGACCCAGTACTTC	CASTADREGETQYF
TRBV18	.	TRBD1	TRBJ1-5	TGTGCCAGCTCACCAGGGACAGGGGTCAATCAGCCCCAGCATTTT	CASSPGTGVNQPQHF
TRBV9	.	.	TRBJ2-6	TGTGCCAGCAGCGGAAGGTCGCGGACTGGGGCCAACGTCCTGACTTTC	CASSGRSRTGANVLTF
TRBV6-5	.	TRBD1	TRBJ1-1	TGTGCCAGCAGCCTCGACAGGGTTCCGGCTTTCTTT	CASSLDRVPAFF
TRBV15	once	.	TRBJ2-7	TGTGCCACCAGCAGAGGTCGGACAACCTACGAGCAGTACTTC	CATSRGRTTYEQYF
TRBV12-3/TRBV12-4	once	.	TRBJ1-3	TGTGCCAGCAGCGTATTGGGAATTTACAACACCATATATTTT	CASSVLGIYNTIYF
TRBV5-1	.	.	TRBJ2-5	TGCGCCAGCTGCCTGGGGGGAAGCCAAGAGACCCAGTACTTC	CASCLGGSQETQYF
TRBV12-3/TRBV12-4	once	.	TRBJ2-7	TGTGCCAGCAGTTCGGCAGATATCCTACGGGAGCAGTACTTC	CASSSADILREQYF
TRBV5-1	.	.	TRBJ1-1	TGCGCCAGCAGCATACGACTCGGAGAGGCTTTCTTT	CASSIRLGEAFF
TRBV4-1	.	.	TRBJ2-7	TGCGCCAGCAGCCAAGTCGGAGTGGACAGAACCTACGAGCAGTACTTC	CASSQVGVDRTYEQYF
TRBV5-6	.	.	TRBJ1-1	TGTGCCAGCAGCTTGGCTCGGAACACTGAAGCTTTCTTT	CASSLARNTEAFF
TRBV29-1	.	.	TRBJ1-2	TGCAGCGTCGGGATTCAAGGAATCCACGGCTCTTTCTCAGACTATGGCTACACCTTC	CSVGIQGIHGSFSDYGYTF
TRBV13	.	.	TRBJ1-1	TGTGCCAGCAGCTTAGGAGGGCTTGGAGCTTTCTTT	CASSLGGLGAFF
TRBV20-1	once	.	TRBJ2-4	TGCAGTGCTAGAGACGAAAACATTCAGTACTTC	CSARDENIQYF
TRBV6-5	once	.	TRBJ2-7	TGTGCCAGCAGTTGGTCGGGCAGATCCTACGAGCAGTACTTC	CASSWSGRSYEQYF
TRBV13	.	.	TRBJ1-1	TGTGCCAGCAGCTCGGGACACCTTAACACTGAAGCTTTCTTT	CASSSGHLNTEAFF
TRBV4-1	.	TRBD2	TRBJ2-7	TGCGCCAGCAGCCAAGTCTCGGGAGGGCTTTTTTCCTACGAGCAGTACTTC	CASSQVSGGLFSYEQYF
TRBV20-1	.	.	TRBJ2-7	TGCAGTGCTAGAGAAGACAGGATCTACGAGCAGTACTTC	CSAREDRIYEQYF